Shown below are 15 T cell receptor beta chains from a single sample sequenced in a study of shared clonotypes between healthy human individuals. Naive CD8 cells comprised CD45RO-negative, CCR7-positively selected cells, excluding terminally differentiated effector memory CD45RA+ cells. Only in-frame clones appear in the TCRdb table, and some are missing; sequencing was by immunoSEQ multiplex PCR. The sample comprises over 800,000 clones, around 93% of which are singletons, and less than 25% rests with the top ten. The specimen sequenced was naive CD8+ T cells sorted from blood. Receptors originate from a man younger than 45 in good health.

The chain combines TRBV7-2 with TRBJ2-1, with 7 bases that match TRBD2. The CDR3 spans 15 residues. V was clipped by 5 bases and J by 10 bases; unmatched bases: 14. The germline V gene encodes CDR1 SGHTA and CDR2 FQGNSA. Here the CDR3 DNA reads TGTGCCAGCAGCCTTAGCGGCGGGGGTTATACGGAGCAGTTCTTC. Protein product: CASSLSGGGYTEQFF. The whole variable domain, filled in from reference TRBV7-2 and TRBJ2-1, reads GAGVSQSPSNKVTEKGKDVELRCDPISGHTALYWYRQSLGQGLEFLIYFQGNSAPDKSGLPSDRFSAERTGGSVSTLTIQRTQQEDSAVYLCASSLSGGGYTEQFFGPGTRLTVL.

This chain's CDR3 is CASSYAGGFEYEQFF. The CDR3, as DNA: TGTGCCAGCAGTTATGCGGGCGGTTTTGAGTATGAGCAGTTCTTC. J is TRBJ2-1 and V is TRBV6-5; perhaps TRBD2 as D (5 bases). Deletions cut 3 bases from V and 8 bases from J, with 17 bases between. Germline V gene lookup returns CDR1 MNHEY and CDR2 SVGAGI. The CDR3 has 15 amino acids.

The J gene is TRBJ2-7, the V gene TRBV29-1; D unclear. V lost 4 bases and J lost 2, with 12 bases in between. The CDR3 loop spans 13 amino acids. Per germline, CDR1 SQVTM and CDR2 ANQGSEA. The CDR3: CSVADHLTYEQYF. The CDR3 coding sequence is TGCAGCGTTGCTGACCACCTAACCTACGAGCAGTACTTC.

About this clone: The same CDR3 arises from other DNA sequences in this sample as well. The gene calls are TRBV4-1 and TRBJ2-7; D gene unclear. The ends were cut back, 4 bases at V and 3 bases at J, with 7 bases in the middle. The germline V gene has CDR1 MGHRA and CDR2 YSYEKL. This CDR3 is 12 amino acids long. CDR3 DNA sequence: TGCGCCAGCAGCCCCGACGGCTACGAGCAGTACTTC. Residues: CASSPDGYEQYF.

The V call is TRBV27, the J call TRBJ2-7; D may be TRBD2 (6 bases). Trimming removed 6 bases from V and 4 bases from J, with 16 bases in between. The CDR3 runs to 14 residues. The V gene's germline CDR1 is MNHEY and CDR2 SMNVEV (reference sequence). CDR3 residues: CASSPTTGVYEQYF. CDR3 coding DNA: TGTGCCAGCAGCCCTACGACGGGAGTTTACGAGCAGTACTTC.

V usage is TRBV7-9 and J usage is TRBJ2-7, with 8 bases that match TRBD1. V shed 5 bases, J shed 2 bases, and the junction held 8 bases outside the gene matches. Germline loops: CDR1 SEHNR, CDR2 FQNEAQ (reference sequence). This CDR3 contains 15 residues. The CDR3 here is CASSRHDRGTYEQYF. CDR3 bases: TGTGCCAGCAGCCGACACGACAGGGGCACCTACGAGCAGTACTTC.

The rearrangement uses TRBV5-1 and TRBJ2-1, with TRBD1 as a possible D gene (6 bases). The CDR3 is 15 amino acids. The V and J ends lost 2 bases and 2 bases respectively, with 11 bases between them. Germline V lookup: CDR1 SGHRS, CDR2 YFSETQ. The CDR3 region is CASSFQGTPYNEQFF. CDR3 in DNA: TGCGCCAGCAGCTTTCAGGGGACCCCCTACAATGAGCAGTTCTTC.

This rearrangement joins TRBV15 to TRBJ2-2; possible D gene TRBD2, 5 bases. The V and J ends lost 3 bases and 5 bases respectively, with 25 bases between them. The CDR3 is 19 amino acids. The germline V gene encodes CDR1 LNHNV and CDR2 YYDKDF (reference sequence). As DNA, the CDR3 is TGTGCCACCAGCAGTACGAAGCTCCGAGCGGACCCGAGGACCGGGGAGCTGTTTTTT. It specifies CATSSTKLRADPRTGELFF.

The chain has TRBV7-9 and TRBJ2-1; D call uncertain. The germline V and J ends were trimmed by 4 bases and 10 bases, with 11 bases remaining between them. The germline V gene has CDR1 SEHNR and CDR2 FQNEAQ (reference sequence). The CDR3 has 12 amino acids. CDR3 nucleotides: TGTGCCAGCAGCTCCCCGGTGTTGGAGCAGTTCTTC. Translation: CASSSPVLEQFF. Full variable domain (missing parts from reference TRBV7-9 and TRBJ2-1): DTGVSQNPRHKITKRGQNVTFRCDPISEHNRLYWYRQTLGQGPEFLTYFQNEAQLEKSRLLSDRFSAERPKGSFSTLEIQRTEQGDSAMYLCASSSPVLEQFFGPGTRLTVL.

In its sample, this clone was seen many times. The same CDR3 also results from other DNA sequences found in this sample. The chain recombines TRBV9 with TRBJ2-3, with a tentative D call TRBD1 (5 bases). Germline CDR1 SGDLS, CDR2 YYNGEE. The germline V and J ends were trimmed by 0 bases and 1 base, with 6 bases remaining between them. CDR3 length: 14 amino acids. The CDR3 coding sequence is TGTGCCAGCAGCGTAGAAGGGGGCACAGATACGCAGTATTTT. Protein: CASSVEGGTDTQYF.

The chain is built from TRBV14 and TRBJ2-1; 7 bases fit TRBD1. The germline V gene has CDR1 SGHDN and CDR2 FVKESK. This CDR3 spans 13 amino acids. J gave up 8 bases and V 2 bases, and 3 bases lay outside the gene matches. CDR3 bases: TGTGCCAGCAGCCAATGGACAGGTTATGAGCAGTTCTTC. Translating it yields CASSQWTGYEQFF.

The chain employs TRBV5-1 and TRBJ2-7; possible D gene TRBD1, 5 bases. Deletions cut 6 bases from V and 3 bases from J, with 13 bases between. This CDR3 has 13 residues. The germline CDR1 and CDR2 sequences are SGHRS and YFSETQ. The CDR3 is CASNQGTGYEQYF. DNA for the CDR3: TGCGCCAGCAATCAGGGTACGGGCTACGAGCAGTACTTC.

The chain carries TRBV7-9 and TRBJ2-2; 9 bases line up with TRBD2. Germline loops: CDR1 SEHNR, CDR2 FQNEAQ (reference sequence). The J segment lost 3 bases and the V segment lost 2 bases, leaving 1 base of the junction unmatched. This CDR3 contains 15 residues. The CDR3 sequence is CASSLTSGYTGELFF. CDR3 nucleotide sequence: TGTGCCAGCAGCTTAACTAGCGGGTACACCGGGGAGCTGTTTTTT.

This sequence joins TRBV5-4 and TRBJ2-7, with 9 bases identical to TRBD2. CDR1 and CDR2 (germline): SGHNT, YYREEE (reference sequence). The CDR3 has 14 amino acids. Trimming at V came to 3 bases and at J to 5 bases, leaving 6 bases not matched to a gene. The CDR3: CASSSEAGGDEQYF. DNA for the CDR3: TGTGCCAGCAGCTCGGAGGCGGGGGGGGACGAGCAGTACTTC. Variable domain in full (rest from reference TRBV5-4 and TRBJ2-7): ETGVTQSPTHLIKTRGQQVTLRCSSQSGHNTVSWYQQALGQGPQFIFQYYREEENGRGNFPPRFSGLQFPNYSSELNVNALELDDSALYLCASSSEAGGDEQYFGPGTRLTVT.

CDR3 DNA sequence: TGTGCCAGCAGTTACGGCATGACAGATACGCAGTATTTT. It translates to CASSYGMTDTQYF. The chain is built from TRBV6-5 and TRBJ2-3, with unresolved D. The CDR3 spans 13 residues. The germline gives CDR1 MNHEY, CDR2 SVGAGI. V lost 2 bases and J lost 3, with 6 bases in between.